The 10 T cell receptor beta chains below were found in one sample sequenced in a study of blood T cell repertoires in COVID-19. Only in-frame clones appear in the TCRdb table, and some are missing; sequencing was by immunoSEQ multiplex PCR. The profile shows nearly 200,000 clones, 80% to 85% of them singletons. The sequencing input was peripheral blood. The receptors come from a human donor in a cohort sampled during active COVID-19.

The rearrangement uses TRBV30 and TRBJ2-1; 9 bases match TRBD1. The CDR3 sequence is 14 residues long. Losses at the gene ends were 4 bases for V and 4 bases for J; bases not matched to a gene: 5. Germline loops: CDR1 GTSNPN, CDR2 SVGIG (reference sequence). As DNA, the CDR3 is TGTGCCTGGATCCGGGACAGGGATTACAATGAGCAGTTCTTC. As protein: CAWIRDRDYNEQFF. Complete variable domain (other parts from reference TRBV30 and TRBJ2-1): SQTIHQWPATLVQPVGSPLSLECTVEGTSNPNLYWYRQAAGRGLQLLFYSVGIGQISSEVPQNLSASRPQDRQFILSSKKLLLSDSGFYLCAWIRDRDYNEQFFGPGTRLTVL.

The rearrangement uses TRBV4-1 and TRBJ1-1, with unresolved D. The CDR3 sequence is 13 residues long. The germline V and J ends were trimmed by 1 base and 1 base, with 4 bases remaining between them. Germline-derived CDR1 and CDR2 are MGHRA and YSYEKL. The DNA of the CDR3 is TGCGCCAGCAGCCAAGCAGGGAACACTGAAGCTTTCTTT. This gives the protein CASSQAGNTEAFF.

This chain connects TRBV23-1 to TRBJ2-5, with D possibly TRBD1 on 5 matching bases. TRBV23-1 is labeled an ORF, and its function is uncertain. V was pared by 2 bases and J by 6 bases, with 28 bases between. CDR3 length: 19 amino acids. The CDR3: CASSQRLSRELPPRKTQYF. For the CDR3, the DNA is TGCGCCAGCAGTCAAAGGCTCTCCAGGGAACTTCCCCCGCGGAAGACCCAGTACTTC.

The rearrangement joins TRBV6-6 to TRBJ2-7, with 8 bases lining up with TRBD2. V trimming: 10 bases; J trimming: 9 bases; junction bases outside the gene matches: 11. CDR3 length: 12 amino acids. CDR1 is MNHNY and CDR2 is SVGAGI in the germline V gene (reference sequence). The CDR3 loop reads CATGRVEGSQYF. As DNA, the CDR3 is TGTGCCACCGGGAGGGTAGAGGGCTCGCAGTACTTC.

This clone was seen a single time. The gene calls are TRBV11-2 and TRBJ2-5; the match to TRBD2 covers 12 bases. The germline CDR1 and CDR2 sequences are SGHAT and FQNNGV. Unmatched junction bases numbered 7, after V lost 4 bases and J lost 4 bases. There are 16 residues in the CDR3. CDR3 loop: CASSSTSSGGGETQYF. The CDR3 DNA reads TGTGCCAGCAGCTCAACCTCTAGCGGGGGGGGAGAGACCCAGTACTTC.

This chain links TRBV12-3 or TRBV12-4 with TRBJ2-5; D is unresolved. The CDR3 length is 11 residues. V lost 3 bases, J lost 5 bases, and 4 bases lay in between. The CDR3 bases are TGTGCCAGCAGTTTTGCGGAGACCCAGTACTTC. It is translated as CASSFAETQYF.

V and J are TRBV9 and TRBJ2-7; D is undetermined. V was pared by 0 bases and J by 1 base, with 8 bases between. This CDR3 has 14 amino acids. Germline lookup yields CDR1 SGDLS and CDR2 YYNGEE. CDR3 amino acids: CASSVERTSYEQYV. The CDR3 DNA is TGTGCCAGCAGCGTAGAACGTACTTCCTACGAGCAGTACGTC.

This clone showed up just a few times. The rearrangement links TRBV20-1 to TRBJ2-1; D not resolved. The CDR3 covers 17 residues. V lost 3 bases to trimming and J lost 3 bases, with 21 bases between them. The germline V gene has CDR1 DFQATT and CDR2 SNEGSKA (reference sequence). The CDR3 region is CSASDHSSTHDYNEQFF. In DNA, the CDR3 is TGCAGTGCTAGTGATCACTCTTCGACTCACGACTACAATGAGCAGTTCTTC.

About this clone itself: The same CDR3 can be traced to other DNA sequences in this sample. V gene TRBV30 combines with J gene TRBJ1-5; 7 nucleotides line up with TRBD1. The CDR3 runs 13 residues. J was trimmed by 2 bases and V by 2 bases; bases with no gene match: 0. CDR1 is GTSNPN and CDR2 is SVGIG in the germline V gene (reference sequence). CDR3 DNA: TGTGCCTGGAGTACAGGGGGCAATCAGCCCCAGCATTTT. Protein sequence: CAWSTGGNQPQHF.

The chain recombines TRBV20-1 with TRBJ2-5; 8 bases map to TRBD1. V trimming: 3 bases; J trimming: 1 base; junction bases outside the gene matches: 7. This CDR3 contains 15 residues. Germline values: CDR1 DFQATT, CDR2 SNEGSKA (reference sequence). DNA for the CDR3: TGCAGTGCTAGTGGTCTGGGGACAGGCCAAGAGACCCAGTACTTC. Encoded protein: CSASGLGTGQETQYF.